A selection of T cell receptor beta chains follows, all from one sample in a study of T cells in Graves' hyperthyroidism and ophthalmopathy. TCRdb reprocessed the multiplex PCR reads with MiXCR, giving one entry per CDR3 protein. The sample lists some 360,000 distinct CDR3 sequences; approximately 15% were seen once. The sequenced material came from blood. These receptors were taken from a woman aged 60 to 75 with Graves' hyperthyroidism. The CDR3 runs from the conserved cysteine through the conserved F or W. Size is omitted from some rows. Given values are once, few, many or a class for expanded clones.

abundance: NA
v_gene: TRBV27
j_gene: TRBJ2-2
CDR3aa: CASGPMVGGAGELFF

abundance: many
v_gene: TRBV2
j_gene: TRBJ1-2
CDR3aa: CASSLRQGVDGYTF

abundance: many
v_gene: TRBV11-2
j_gene: TRBJ2-6
CDR3aa: CASSLRSTDAGANVLTF

abundance: many
v_gene: TRBV14
j_gene: TRBJ2-7
CDR3aa: CASSPRGTGLTYEQYF

abundance: many
v_gene: TRBV3-1
j_gene: TRBJ2-1
CDR3aa: CASSLWTNRGYNEQFF

abundance: many
v_gene: TRBV7-9
j_gene: TRBJ1-1
CDR3aa: CASSLLMNTEAFF

abundance: NA
v_gene: TRBV29-1
j_gene: TRBJ1-2
CDR3aa: CSVEDRGGDNYGYTF

abundance: NA
v_gene: TRBV27
j_gene: TRBJ1-5
CDR3aa: CASSMQGKRPQHF

abundance: many
v_gene: TRBV6-1
j_gene: TRBJ2-7
CDR3aa: CASSSMTSGMEQYF

abundance: many
v_gene: TRBV5-1
j_gene: TRBJ1-4
CDR3aa: CASSSGTGGREKLFF

abundance: many
v_gene: TRBV12-3/TRBV12-4
j_gene: TRBJ2-7
CDR3aa: CASAPGPYTGGLNEQYF

abundance: NA
v_gene: TRBV27
j_gene: TRBJ2-5
CDR3aa: CASKGKREGMRETQYF

abundance: few
v_gene: TRBV30
j_gene: TRBJ1-6
CDR3aa: CAWTADNNSPLHF